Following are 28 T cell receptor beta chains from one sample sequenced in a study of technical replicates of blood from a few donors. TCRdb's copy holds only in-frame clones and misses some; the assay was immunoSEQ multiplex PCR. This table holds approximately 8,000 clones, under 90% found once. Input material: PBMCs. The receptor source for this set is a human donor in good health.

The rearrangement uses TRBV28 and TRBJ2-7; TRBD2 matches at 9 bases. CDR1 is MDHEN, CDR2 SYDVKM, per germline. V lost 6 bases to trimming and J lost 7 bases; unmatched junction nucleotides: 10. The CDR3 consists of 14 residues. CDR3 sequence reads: CASSGGLALQEQYF. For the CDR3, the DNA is TGTGCCAGCAGCGGGGGACTAGCCCTCCAGGAGCAGTACTTC.

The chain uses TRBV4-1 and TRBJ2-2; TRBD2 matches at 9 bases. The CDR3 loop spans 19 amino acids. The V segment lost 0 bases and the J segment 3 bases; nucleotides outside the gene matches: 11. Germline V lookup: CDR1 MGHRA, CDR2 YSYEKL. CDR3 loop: CASSQDAPGSGRYTGELFF. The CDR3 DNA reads TGCGCCAGCAGCCAAGATGCGCCGGGGAGCGGGAGGTACACCGGGGAGCTGTTTTTT.

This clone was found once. Here the CDR3 DNA reads TGCGCCAGCAGCGTGGGACATGGGAATCAGCCCCAGCATTTT. Translation: CASSVGHGNQPQHF. This chain links TRBV5-1 with TRBJ1-5; the D gene is possibly TRBD1 (6 bases). Germline V gene sequence: CDR1 SGHRS, CDR2 YFSETQ. Trimming left V 4 bases short and J 4 bases short, with 12 bases between. The CDR3 length is 14 residues.

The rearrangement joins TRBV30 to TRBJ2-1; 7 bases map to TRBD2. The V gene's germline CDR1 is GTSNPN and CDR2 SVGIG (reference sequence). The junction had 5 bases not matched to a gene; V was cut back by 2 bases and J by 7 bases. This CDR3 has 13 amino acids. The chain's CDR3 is CAWSPGLENEQFF. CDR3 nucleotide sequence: TGTGCCTGGAGTCCCGGACTAGAGAATGAGCAGTTCTTC. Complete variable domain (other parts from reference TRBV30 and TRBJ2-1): SQTIHQWPATLVQPVGSPLSLECTVEGTSNPNLYWYRQAAGRGLQLLFYSVGIGQISSEVPQNLSASRPQDRQFILSSKKLLLSDSGFYLCAWSPGLENEQFFGPGTRLTVL.

The CDR3 nucleotides read TGTGCCAGCAGTGCTACGGGATTTCTTGGCTACACCTTC. This gives the protein CASSATGFLGYTF. V is TRBV25-1 and J is TRBJ1-2, with D uncertain. Per germline, CDR1 MGHDK and CDR2 SYGVNS. The V and J ends lost 4 bases and 7 bases respectively, with 13 bases between them. The CDR3 runs 13 residues.

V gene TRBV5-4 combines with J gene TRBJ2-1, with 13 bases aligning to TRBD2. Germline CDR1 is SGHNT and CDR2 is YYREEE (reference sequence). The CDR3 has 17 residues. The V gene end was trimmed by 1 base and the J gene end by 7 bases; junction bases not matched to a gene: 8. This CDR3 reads CASSLFPGTSGKNEQFF. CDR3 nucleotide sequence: TGTGCCAGCAGCTTGTTCCCCGGGACTAGCGGGAAAAATGAGCAGTTCTTC.

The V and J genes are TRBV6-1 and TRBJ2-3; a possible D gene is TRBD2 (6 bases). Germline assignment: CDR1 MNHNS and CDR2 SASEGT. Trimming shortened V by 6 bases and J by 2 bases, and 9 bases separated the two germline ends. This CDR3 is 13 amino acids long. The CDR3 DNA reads TGTGCCAGCAGGGGGGACTCCACAGATACGCAGTATTTT. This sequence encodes CASRGDSTDTQYF.

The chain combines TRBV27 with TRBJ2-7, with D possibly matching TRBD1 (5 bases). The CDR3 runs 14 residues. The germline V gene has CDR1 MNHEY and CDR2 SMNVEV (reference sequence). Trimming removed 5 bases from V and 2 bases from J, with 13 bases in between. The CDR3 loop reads CASSIDRSAYEQYF. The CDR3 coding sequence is TGTGCCAGCAGTATCGACAGATCGGCCTACGAGCAGTACTTC.

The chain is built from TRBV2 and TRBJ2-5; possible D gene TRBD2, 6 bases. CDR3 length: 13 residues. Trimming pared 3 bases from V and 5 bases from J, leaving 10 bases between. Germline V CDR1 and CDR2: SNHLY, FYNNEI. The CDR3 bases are TGTGCCAGCAGTGATGTGGGAGGCGAGACCCAGTACTTC. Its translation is CASSDVGGETQYF.

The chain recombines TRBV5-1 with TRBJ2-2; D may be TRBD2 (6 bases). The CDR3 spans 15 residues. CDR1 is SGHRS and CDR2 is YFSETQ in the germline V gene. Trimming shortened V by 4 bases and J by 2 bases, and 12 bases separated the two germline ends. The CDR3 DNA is TGCGCCAGCAGCGTGATTAGCGGAAACACCGGGGAGCTGTTTTTT. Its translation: CASSVISGNTGELFF. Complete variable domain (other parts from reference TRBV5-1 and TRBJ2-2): KAGVTQTPRYLIKTRGQQVTLSCSPISGHRSVSWYQQTPGQGLQFLFEYFSETQRNKGNFPGRFSGRQFSNSRSEMNVSTLELGDSALYLCASSVISGNTGELFFGEGSRLTVL.

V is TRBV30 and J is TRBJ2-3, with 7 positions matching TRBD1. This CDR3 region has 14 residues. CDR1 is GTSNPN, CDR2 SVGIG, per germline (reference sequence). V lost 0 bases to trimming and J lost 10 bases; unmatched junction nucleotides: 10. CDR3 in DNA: TGTGCCTGGAGTGTAGTGGCCAGGACAGGATCGCAGTATTTT. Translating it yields CAWSVVARTGSQYF.

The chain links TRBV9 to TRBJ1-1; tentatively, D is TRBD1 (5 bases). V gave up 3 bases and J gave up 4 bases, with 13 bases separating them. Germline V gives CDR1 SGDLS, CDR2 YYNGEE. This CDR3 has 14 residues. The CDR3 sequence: CASSAEGSLTEAFF. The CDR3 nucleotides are TGTGCCAGCAGCGCGGAGGGGTCGCTCACTGAAGCTTTCTTT.

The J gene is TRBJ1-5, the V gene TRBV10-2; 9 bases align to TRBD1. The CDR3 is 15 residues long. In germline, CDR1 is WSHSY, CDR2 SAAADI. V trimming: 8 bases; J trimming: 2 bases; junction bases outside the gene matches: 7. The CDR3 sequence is CASDSGQGGNQPQHF. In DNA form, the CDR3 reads TGCGCCAGCGACTCGGGACAGGGCGGCAATCAGCCCCAGCATTTT.

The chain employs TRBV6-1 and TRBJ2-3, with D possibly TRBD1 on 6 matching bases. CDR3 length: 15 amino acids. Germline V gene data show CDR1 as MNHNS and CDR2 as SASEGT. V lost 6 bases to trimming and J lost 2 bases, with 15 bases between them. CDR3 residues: CASSRQQGTTDTQYF. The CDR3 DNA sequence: TGTGCCAGCAGCCGTCAGCAGGGGACCACAGATACGCAGTATTTT.

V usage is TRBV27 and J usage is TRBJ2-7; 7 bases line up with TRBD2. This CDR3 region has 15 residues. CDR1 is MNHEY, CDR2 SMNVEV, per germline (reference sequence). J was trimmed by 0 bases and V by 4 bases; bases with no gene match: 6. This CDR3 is CASSWSGMSSYEQYF. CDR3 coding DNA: TGTGCCAGCAGTTGGAGCGGGATGAGCTCCTACGAGCAGTACTTC.

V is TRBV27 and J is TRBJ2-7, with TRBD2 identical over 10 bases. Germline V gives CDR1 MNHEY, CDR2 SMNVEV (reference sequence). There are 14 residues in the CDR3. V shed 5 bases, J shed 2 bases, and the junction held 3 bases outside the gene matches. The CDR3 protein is CASSVGLATYEQYF. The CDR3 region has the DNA TGTGCCAGCAGTGTGGGACTAGCGACCTACGAGCAGTACTTC.

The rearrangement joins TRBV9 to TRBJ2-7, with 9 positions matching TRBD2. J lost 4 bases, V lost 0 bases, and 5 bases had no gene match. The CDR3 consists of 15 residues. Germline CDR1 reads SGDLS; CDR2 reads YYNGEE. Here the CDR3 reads CASSVGAGGPYEQYF. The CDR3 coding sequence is TGTGCCAGCAGCGTAGGTGCGGGAGGGCCGTACGAGCAGTACTTC.

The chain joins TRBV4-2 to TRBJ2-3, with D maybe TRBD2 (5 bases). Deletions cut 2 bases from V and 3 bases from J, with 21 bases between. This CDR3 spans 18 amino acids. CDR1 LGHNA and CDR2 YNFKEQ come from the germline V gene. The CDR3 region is CASSQRERSGFYTDTQYF. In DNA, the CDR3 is TGTGCCAGCAGCCAACGAGAGCGGTCAGGATTTTATACAGATACGCAGTATTTT.

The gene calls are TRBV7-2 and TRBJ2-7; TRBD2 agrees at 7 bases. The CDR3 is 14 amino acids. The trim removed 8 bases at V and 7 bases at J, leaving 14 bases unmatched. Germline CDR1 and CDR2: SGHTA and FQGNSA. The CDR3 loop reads CASGAWAGEGEQYF. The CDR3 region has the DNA TGTGCCAGCGGGGCCTGGGCGGGAGAGGGGGAGCAGTACTTC. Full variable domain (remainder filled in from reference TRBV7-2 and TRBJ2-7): GAGVSQSPSNKVTEKGKDVELRCDPISGHTALYWYRQSLGQGLEFLIYFQGNSAPDKSGLPSDRFSAERTGGSVSTLTIQRTQQEDSAVYLCASGAWAGEGEQYFGPGTRLTVT.

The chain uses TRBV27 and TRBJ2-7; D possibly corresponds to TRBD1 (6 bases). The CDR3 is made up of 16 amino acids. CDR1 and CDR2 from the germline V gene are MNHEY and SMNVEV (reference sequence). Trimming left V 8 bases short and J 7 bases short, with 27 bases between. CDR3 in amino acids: CASGSTGFGAIGEQYF. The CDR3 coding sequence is TGTGCCAGCGGTAGCACAGGGTTTGGAGCGATTGGAGAGCAGTACTTC.

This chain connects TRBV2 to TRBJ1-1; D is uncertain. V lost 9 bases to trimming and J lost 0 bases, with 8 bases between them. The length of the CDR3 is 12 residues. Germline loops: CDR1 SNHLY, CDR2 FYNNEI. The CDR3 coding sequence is TGTGCCAGTATAGAGTTGAACACTGAAGCTTTCTTT. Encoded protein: CASIELNTEAFF.

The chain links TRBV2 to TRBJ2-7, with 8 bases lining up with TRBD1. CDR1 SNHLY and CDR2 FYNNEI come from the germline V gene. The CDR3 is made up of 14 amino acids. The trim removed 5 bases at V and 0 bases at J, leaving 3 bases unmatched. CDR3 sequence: CASSSDRASYEQYF. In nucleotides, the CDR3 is TGTGCCAGCAGTTCGGACAGGGCCTCCTACGAGCAGTACTTC.

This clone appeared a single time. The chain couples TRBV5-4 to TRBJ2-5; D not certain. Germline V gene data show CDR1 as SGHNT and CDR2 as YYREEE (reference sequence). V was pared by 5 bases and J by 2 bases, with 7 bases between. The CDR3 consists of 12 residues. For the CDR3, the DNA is TGTGCCAGCAGTGGGCAACAAGAGACCCAGTACTTC. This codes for CASSGQQETQYF.

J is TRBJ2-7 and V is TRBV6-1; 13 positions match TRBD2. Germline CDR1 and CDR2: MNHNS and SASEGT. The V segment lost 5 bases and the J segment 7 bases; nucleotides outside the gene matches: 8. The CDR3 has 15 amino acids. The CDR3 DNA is TGTGCCAGCAGTACCGGACTAGCGGGAGCGGGGGAGCAGTACTTC. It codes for CASSTGLAGAGEQYF.

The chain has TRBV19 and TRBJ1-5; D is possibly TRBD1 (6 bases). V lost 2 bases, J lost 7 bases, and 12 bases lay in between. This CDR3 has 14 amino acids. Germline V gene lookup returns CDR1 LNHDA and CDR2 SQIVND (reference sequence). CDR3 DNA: TGTGCCAGTAGTATACCGGACAGCCTACAGCCCCAGCATTTT. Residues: CASSIPDSLQPQHF.

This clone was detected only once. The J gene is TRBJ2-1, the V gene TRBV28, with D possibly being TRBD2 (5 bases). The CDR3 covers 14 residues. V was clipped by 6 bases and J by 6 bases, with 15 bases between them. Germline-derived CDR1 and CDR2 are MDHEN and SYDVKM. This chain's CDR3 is CASSPAGRGNEQFF. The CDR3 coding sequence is TGTGCCAGCAGCCCTGCGGGTCGCGGCAATGAGCAGTTCTTC.

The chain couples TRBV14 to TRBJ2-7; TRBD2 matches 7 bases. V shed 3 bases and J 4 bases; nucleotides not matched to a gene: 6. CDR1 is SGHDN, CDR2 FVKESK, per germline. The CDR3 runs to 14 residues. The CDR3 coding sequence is TGTGCCAGCAGCCAGGGCGGGAGCGTTTACGAGCAGTACTTC. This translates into CASSQGGSVYEQYF.

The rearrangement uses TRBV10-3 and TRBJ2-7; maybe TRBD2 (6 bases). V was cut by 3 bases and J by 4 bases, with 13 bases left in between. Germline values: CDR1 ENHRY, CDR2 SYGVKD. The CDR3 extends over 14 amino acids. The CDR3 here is CAISESGGMYEQYF. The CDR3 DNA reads TGTGCCATCAGTGAATCCGGGGGAATGTACGAGCAGTACTTC.